The next 27 T cell receptor beta chains were all read from a single sample in a study of cytomegalovirus exposure and HLA in healthy donors. The PCR contained 60 Vbeta and 13 Jbeta primers. Data came from immunoSEQ multiplex PCR; TCRdb stores just in-frame clones and leaves some out. The sample yields 140,000 to 150,000 clones, around 82% seen once. Sequenced input: PBMCs. Receptor source: a female donor in good health and CMV-seronegative.

This clone was observed a handful of times. This chain joins TRBV6-1 and TRBJ1-1; D is ambiguous. Deletions cut 10 bases from V and 11 bases from J, with 20 bases between. The CDR3 runs 12 residues. Germline values: CDR1 MNHNS, CDR2 SASEGT. In DNA form, the CDR3 reads TGTGCCACCACTTACAGCGGCCGAGGGGCTTTCTTT. Translation gives CATTYSGRGAFF.

This clone was recorded a few times. This chain links TRBV9 with TRBJ2-1; 13 bases align to TRBD2. Unmatched junction bases numbered 10, after V lost 3 bases and J lost 4 bases. The CDR3 loop spans 18 amino acids. The germline V gene encodes CDR1 SGDLS and CDR2 YYNGEE. CDR3 residues: CASSGGTSGALLYNEQFF. In DNA form, the CDR3 reads TGTGCCAGCAGCGGAGGGACTAGCGGGGCACTCCTTTACAATGAGCAGTTCTTC.

The chain joins TRBV4-1 to TRBJ2-7; TRBD1 matches at 9 bases. The ends lost 3 bases at V and 7 bases at J; junction bases unmatched: 10. Germline V gives CDR1 MGHRA, CDR2 YSYEKL. The CDR3 sequence is 15 residues long. As DNA, the CDR3 is TGCGCCAGCAGCCAGCCGGGACAGGGTGCTCGTGAGCAGTACTTC. Translation gives CASSQPGQGAREQYF.

Points on this clone: An end of the junction differs from the germline gene, which may be a read error. This chain links TRBV7-9 with TRBJ1-5; D is unresolved. The CDR3 loop spans 15 amino acids. Per the germline V gene, CDR1 is SEHNR and CDR2 is FQNEAQ (reference sequence). CDR3 bases: TGTTCCAGCCCGCCTGGGCCTTATAGCAATCAGCCCCAGCATTTT. Translated: CSSPPGPYSNQPQHF.

On this clone: The junction and the germline gene differ at one end; a read error may be behind it. V usage is TRBV11-3 and J usage is TRBJ1-2; D is possibly TRBD1 (5 bases). This CDR3 spans 15 amino acids. Germline-derived CDR1 and CDR2 are SGHNT and YENEEA. The CDR3 reads CASSLGGNHNYGYPF. The DNA of the CDR3 is TGTGCCAGCAGCCTGGGGGGTAACCATAACTATGGCTACCCCTTC.

A note on this clone: Mismatch with germline at one junction end may stem from a read error. The rearrangement uses TRBV6-6 and TRBJ1-2; TRBD1 matches at 8 bases. The germline V gene encodes CDR1 MNHNY and CDR2 SVGAGI (reference sequence). The CDR3 length is 11 residues. The CDR3 DNA reads as TGTGCCAGCAGCTCTACAGGGGGTTGTGACTTC. Encoded protein: CASSSTGGCDF.

This clone appeared a single time. The V call is TRBV19, the J call TRBJ1-5, with 9 bases lining up with TRBD1. The CDR3 loop spans 13 amino acids. CDR1 is LNHDA, CDR2 SQIVND, per germline (reference sequence). Unmatched junction bases numbered 2, after V lost 9 bases and J lost 2 bases. For the CDR3, the DNA is TGTGCCAGGGACAGGGGAGGCAATCAGCCCCAGCATTTT. This gives the protein CARDRGGNQPQHF. Together with reference TRBV19 and TRBJ1-5, the CDR3 gives the full variable domain: DGGITQSPKYLFRKEGQNVTLSCEQNLNHDAMYWYRQDPGQGLRLIYYSQIVNDFQKGDIAEGYSVSREKKESFPLTVTSAQKNPTAFYLCARDRGGNQPQHFGDGTRLSIL.

This chain uses TRBV15 with TRBJ2-7, with 11 bases fitting TRBD2. The CDR3 has 15 residues. Germline CDR1 LNHNV, CDR2 YYDKDF (reference sequence). V was clipped by 5 bases and J by 3 bases; unmatched bases: 6. CDR3 sequence reads: CATSPIAGGFYEQYF. DNA for the CDR3: TGTGCCACCAGCCCAATAGCGGGGGGGTTCTACGAGCAGTACTTC.

J is TRBJ1-4 and V is TRBV5-5, with a possible D match to TRBD1 (5 bases). V lost 1 base, J lost 7 bases, and 11 bases lay in between. CDR3 length: 14 amino acids. Looked up from germline, CDR1 is SGHKS and CDR2 is YYEKEE (reference sequence). CDR3 sequence reads: CASSLTGRGEKLFF. CDR3 DNA: TGTGCCAGCAGCTTGACAGGCCGCGGTGAAAAACTGTTTTTT.

The chain couples TRBV7-8 to TRBJ1-6; possible D gene TRBD1, 6 bases. The V gene's germline CDR1 is SGHVS and CDR2 FQNEAQ. V dropped 3 bases and J dropped 3 bases, with 15 bases sitting between them. The CDR3 totals 17 residues. The CDR3 DNA reads TGTGCCAGCAGCTTGGGAGGGGGGGGCAGCTATAATTCACCCCTCCACTTT. Translation gives CASSLGGGGSYNSPLHF.

This clone was seen more than once but under ten times. Here the CDR3 DNA reads TGTGCCACCACAGTGGGGAACACTGAAGCTTTCTTT. Residues: CATTVGNTEAFF. This sequence joins TRBV19 and TRBJ1-1, with unresolved D. The CDR3 extends over 12 amino acids. Per germline, CDR1 LNHDA and CDR2 SQIVND (reference sequence). Trimming stripped 10 bases from V and 1 base from J, with 10 bases between.

This clone was counted once. V usage is TRBV23-1 and J usage is TRBJ1-4; possible D gene TRBD1, 5 bases. TRBV23-1 is known as an ORF, though its function is uncertain. The ends were cut back, 0 bases at V and 3 bases at J, with 11 bases in the middle. The CDR3 runs 16 residues. CDR3 loop: CASSQSGRQSNEKLFF. The CDR3 DNA follows: TGCGCCAGCAGTCAATCGGGTAGACAGTCTAATGAAAAACTGTTTTTT.

Regarding this clone: The junction departs from germline at one end; a sequencing error may be responsible. The rearrangement links TRBV7-9 to TRBJ1-1; 7 bases map to TRBD1. The CDR3 extends over 18 amino acids. The V gene's germline CDR1 is SEHNR and CDR2 FQNEAQ (reference sequence). The CDR3 is CSSSSPTRTGGLNTEAFF. CDR3 sequence (DNA): TGTTCCAGCAGCTCCCCCACCCGGACAGGAGGATTGAACACTGAAGCTTTCTTT.

Note on this clone: The junction differs from germline at one of its ends, possibly a read error. This rearrangement joins TRBV19 to TRBJ1-2; possible D gene TRBD1, 6 bases. The CDR3 has 13 amino acids. CDR1 is LNHDA, CDR2 SQIVND, per germline (reference sequence). This CDR3 reads CASSTGGQRDYPF. DNA for the CDR3: TGTGCCAGTAGTACGGGAGGACAGAGAGACTACCCCTTC.

The V gene is TRBV14, the J gene TRBJ1-1, with 10 bases fitting TRBD1. Germline CDR1 SGHDN, CDR2 FVKESK. The V segment lost 5 bases and the J segment 6 bases; nucleotides outside the gene matches: 9. CDR3 size: 15 residues. The DNA of the CDR3 is TGTGCCAGCAGCAAGAGGACAGGGGGTTCGTCTGAAGCTTTCTTT. It yields the protein CASSKRTGGSSEAFF.

This clone occurred once. V is TRBV19 and J is TRBJ1-3; 8 bases align to TRBD1. This CDR3 spans 15 amino acids. With V trimmed by 5 bases and J by 4 bases, 7 bases remained unmatched. Germline CDR1 LNHDA, CDR2 SQIVND (reference sequence). CDR3 region: CASSFRTGIGNTIYF. The CDR3 DNA reads TGTGCCAGTAGTTTCCGGACAGGGATAGGAAACACCATATATTTT. The whole variable domain, filled in from reference TRBV19 and TRBJ1-3, reads DGGITQSPKYLFRKEGQNVTLSCEQNLNHDAMYWYRQDPGQGLRLIYYSQIVNDFQKGDIAEGYSVSREKKESFPLTVTSAQKNPTAFYLCASSFRTGIGNTIYFGEGSWLTVV.

The chain recombines TRBV21-1 with TRBJ1-5. TRBV21-1 is a documented pseudogene. The CDR3 has 13 residues. The CDR3 spells CASNYYSNQPQHF. The CDR3, as DNA: TGTGCCAGCAACTATTATAGCAATCAGCCCCAGCATTTT.

This clone has a count of ten or more. The J gene is TRBJ2-7, the V gene TRBV5-6; 10 bases line up with TRBD2. CDR1 is SGHDT, CDR2 YYEEEE, per germline. CDR3 size: 15 residues. V trimming: 0 bases; J trimming: 6 bases; junction bases outside the gene matches: 6. CDR3: CASSLGVAGGVEQYF. The CDR3 DNA reads TGTGCCAGCAGCTTGGGAGTAGCGGGAGGCGTCGAGCAGTACTTC.

V is TRBV2 and J is TRBJ1-3; D unresolved. Germline CDR1 is SNHLY and CDR2 is FYNNEI. CDR3 length: 19 residues. V lost 5 bases and J lost 1, with 24 bases in between. CDR3 DNA sequence: TGTGCCAGCAGTCGACATCTCGACCCTCTTGGGTCGTCTGGAAACACCATATATTTT. Encoded protein: CASSRHLDPLGSSGNTIYF. Filled out from reference TRBV2 and TRBJ1-3, the complete variable domain reads EPEVTQTPSHQVTQMGQEVILRCVPISNHLYFYWYRQILGQKVEFLVSFYNNEISEKSEIFDDQFSVERPDGSNFTLKIRSTKLEDSAMYFCASSRHLDPLGSSGNTIYFGEGSWLTVV.

The table lists this clone with a count of one. The rearrangement uses TRBV5-1 and TRBJ2-2, with 9 bases identical to TRBD1. The length of the CDR3 is 16 residues. The germline V gene has CDR1 SGHRS and CDR2 YFSETQ. Losses at the gene ends were 4 bases for V and 5 bases for J; bases not matched to a gene: 9. The CDR3 coding sequence is TGCGCCAGCAGCCGGCCCGGGACAGGGAAAACCGGGGAGCTGTTTTTT. Translated: CASSRPGTGKTGELFF.

The chain uses TRBV7-3 and TRBJ2-5; 9 positions agree with TRBD2. V trimming: 6 bases; J trimming: 0 bases; junction bases outside the gene matches: 5. The CDR3 runs to 15 residues. Germline V gene data show CDR1 as SGHTA and CDR2 as FQGTGA. The CDR3 spells CASSISGSDQETQYF. For the CDR3, the DNA is TGTGCCAGCAGTATTAGCGGGAGCGACCAAGAGACCCAGTACTTC. Supplemented by reference TRBV7-3 and TRBJ2-5, the full variable domain reads GAGVSQTPSNKVTEKGKYVELRCDPISGHTALYWYRQSLGQGPEFLIYFQGTGAADDSGLPNDRFFAVRPEGSVSTLKIQRTERGDSAVYLCASSISGSDQETQYFGPGTRLLVL.

The CDR3: CASSLFAGPILGQYF. DNA of the CDR3: TGTGCCAGCAGCTTGTTTGCGGGACCCATCTTAGGGCAGTACTTC. This sequence joins TRBV5-8 and TRBJ2-7; perhaps TRBD2 as D (6 bases). Deletions cut 1 base from V and 9 bases from J, with 20 bases between. Germline V gene lookup returns CDR1 SGHTS and CDR2 YDEGEE. The CDR3 has 15 residues.

The chain couples TRBV7-3 to TRBJ2-2, with 8 positions matching TRBD1. This CDR3 is 14 amino acids long. Germline loops: CDR1 SGHTA, CDR2 FQGTGA. J lost 7 bases, V lost 6 bases, and 7 bases had no gene match. CDR3 protein: CASRPGTGLGELFF. The CDR3 DNA follows: TGTGCCAGCAGGCCCGGGACAGGACTCGGGGAGCTGTTTTTT.

The gene calls are TRBV15 and TRBJ2-3; TRBD2 might be the D (5 bases). This CDR3 is built from 17 residues. Trimming shortened V by 5 bases and J by 5 bases, and 23 bases separated the two germline ends. Per germline, CDR1 LNHNV and CDR2 YYDKDF (reference sequence). The CDR3 loop reads CATSALGGGPPGDTQYF. As DNA, the CDR3 is TGTGCCACCAGCGCCCTCGGTGGCGGGCCCCCGGGAGATACGCAGTATTTT.

The CDR3 loop is CASSLLPKVAYEQYF. The CDR3 DNA is TGTGCCAGCAGCTTACTTCCCAAAGTAGCGTACGAGCAGTACTTC. This sequence joins TRBV7-2 and TRBJ2-7, with TRBD2 as a possible D gene (5 bases). Per germline, CDR1 SGHTA and CDR2 FQGNSA. The germline V and J ends were trimmed by 2 bases and 4 bases, with 15 bases remaining between them. The length of the CDR3 is 15 residues.

This sequence joins TRBV29-1 and TRBJ2-5; D uncertain. Trimming cost V 4 bases and J 1 base, with 7 bases left between them. The CDR3 runs to 12 residues. The germline CDR1 and CDR2 sequences are SQVTM and ANQGSEA. In DNA, the CDR3 is TGCAGCGTTGGGGCAGCCCAAGAGACCCAGTACTTC. This sequence encodes CSVGAAQETQYF.

This chain connects TRBV5-1 to TRBJ2-7; 15 positions match TRBD2. CDR1 and CDR2 from the germline V gene are SGHRS and YFSETQ. The CDR3 spans 18 residues. J lost 3 bases, V lost 4 bases, and 11 bases had no gene match. CDR3 sequence reads: CASSTLGGLAGGFYEQYF. The CDR3 DNA follows: TGCGCCAGCAGCACCCTAGGGGGACTAGCGGGAGGATTCTACGAGCAGTACTTC.